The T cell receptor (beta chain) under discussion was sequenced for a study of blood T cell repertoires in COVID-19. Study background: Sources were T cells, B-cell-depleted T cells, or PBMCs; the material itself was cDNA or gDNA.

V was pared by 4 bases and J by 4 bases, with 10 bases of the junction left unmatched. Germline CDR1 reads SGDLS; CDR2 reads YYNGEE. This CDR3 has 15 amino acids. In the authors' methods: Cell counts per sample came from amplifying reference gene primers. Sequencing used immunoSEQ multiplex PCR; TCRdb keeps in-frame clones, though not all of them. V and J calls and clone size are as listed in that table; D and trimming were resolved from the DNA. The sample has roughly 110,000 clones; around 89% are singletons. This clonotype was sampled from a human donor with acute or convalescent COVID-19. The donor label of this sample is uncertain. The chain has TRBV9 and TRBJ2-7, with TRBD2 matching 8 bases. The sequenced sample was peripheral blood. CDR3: CASSQAGEGMYEQYF. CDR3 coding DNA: TGTGCCAGCAGCCAAGCGGGGGAGGGGATGTACGAGCAGTACTTC.